Listed below are T cell receptor beta chains from one sample, sequenced in a study of cytotoxic CD8 clonotypes in ibrutinib-treated CLL. Assay used: immunoSEQ multiplex PCR; TCRdb lists only in-frame clones, some missing. The sample yields roughly 200,000 clones, about 75% seen once. Sample: PBMCs, taken after 12 months of ibrutinib treatment. All receptors derive from a human donor with chronic lymphocytic leukemia. Both conserved end residues are part of each CDR3. Fields, in order: J gene, V gene, D gene, clone size, CDR3 DNA, CDR3 protein. D genes are given only for firm matches. Some rows mark clone size as missing; the rest say once, few, many or name a class of expanded clone.

>TRBJ2-7|TRBV7-3|TRBD2|-
TGTGCCAGCAGTCAAACAACGGGGGGGCCTGGCCTTTACGAGCAGTACTTC
CASSQTTGGPGLYEQYF
>TRBJ1-1|TRBV7-9|-|-
TGTGCCAGCAGCTTAAGTAGGAACACTGAAGCTTTCTTT
CASSLSRNTEAFF
>TRBJ2-3|TRBV5-4|TRBD2|few
TGTGCCAGCAGCTTGGTGTACCTAGCGGGAGAGAATACGCAGTATTTT
CASSLVYLAGENTQYF
>TRBJ2-6|TRBV15|TRBD1|-
TGTGCCACCAGCAGAGATTATTCGGGACAGCAATTCTCTGGGGCCAACGTCCTGACTTTC
CATSRDYSGQQFSGANVLTF
>TRBJ1-2|TRBV4-1|-|-
TGCGCCAGCAGCCAAGATCGAGGGGCAGGGACTAACTATGGCTACACCTTC
CASSQDRGAGTNYGYTF
>TRBJ1-5|TRBV4-1|-|-
TGCGCCAGCAGCCAAGTGGACGGCCAGCCCCAGCATTTT
CASSQVDGQPQHF
>TRBJ1-1|TRBV30|-|-
TGTGCCTGCTCCCGGGACCTCCAGTGGTCCACTGAAGCTTTCTTT
CACSRDLQWSTEAFF
>TRBJ2-7|TRBV29-1|-|-
TGCAGCGTTGTCGGGGGGCTCCCCCCCTACGAGCAGTACTTC
CSVVGGLPPYEQYF
>TRBJ2-5|TRBV7-9|TRBD2|-
TGTGCCAGCAGCTTAGTCGTTAGCGGGGGTCCGGGGATAGAGACCCAGTACTTC
CASSLVVSGGPGIETQYF
>TRBJ2-1|TRBV4-2|TRBD2|few
TGTGCCAGCAGCCAAGTAGGTCTAGCGGGAGCCTACAATGAGCAGTTCTTC
CASSQVGLAGAYNEQFF
>TRBJ2-2|TRBV30|-|-
TGTGCCTGCCACTGGACATCGTACGGCGGGGAGCTGTTTTTT
CACHWTSYGGELFF
>TRBJ2-3|TRBV5-4|-|-
TGTGCCAGCAGCCTGACCCCGTTATTCACAGATACGCAGTATTTT
CASSLTPLFTDTQYF
>TRBJ1-1|TRBV18|TRBD1|-
TGTGCCAGCTCACCGCGGACAGGGTCGAACACTGAAGCTTTCTTT
CASSPRTGSNTEAFF
>TRBJ1-2|TRBV6-5|-|-
TGTGCCAGCAGCCGAGACAGTTCTAACTATGGCTACACCTTC
CASSRDSSNYGYTF
>TRBJ2-2|TRBV11-3|-|once
TGTGCCAGCAGCCCACAAGCGGGGGAGCTGTTTTTT
CASSPQAGELFF
>TRBJ1-2|TRBV6-5|-|-
TGTGCCAGCAGTTACGACACCACAGGGTATGGCTACACCTTC
CASSYDTTGYGYTF
>TRBJ2-7|TRBV4-2|TRBD2|-
TGTGCCAGCAGCCAAGATAGTGATGTAGCGGGATCCTACGAGCAGTACTTC
CASSQDSDVAGSYEQYF
>TRBJ2-2|TRBV6-5|-|-
TGTGCCAGCAGGGCTACTAACACCGGGGAGCTGTTTTTT
CASRATNTGELFF